The 5 T cell receptor beta chains below come from one sample, sequenced in a study of identical twins. TCRdb itself ran the 5' RACE reads through MiXCR, one entry per CDR3 protein. Of approximately 1.8 million distinct CDR3 sequences in the sample, about 32% were seen once. Sequenced: cord blood. These receptors came from a newborn girl in good health.

This chain links TRBV5-1 with TRBJ2-1; 8 bases fit TRBD1. Germline V gene data show CDR1 as SGHRS and CDR2 as YFSETQ. V was clipped by 4 bases and J by 6 bases; unmatched bases: 9. CDR3 length: 15 amino acids. CDR3: CASSPGPDRANEQFF. The CDR3 region has the DNA TGCGCCAGCAGCCCCGGACCGGACAGGGCCAATGAGCAGTTCTTC.

The rearrangement joins TRBV20-1 to TRBJ1-5; D is perhaps TRBD1 (6 bases). The CDR3 contains 15 residues. Germline V lookup: CDR1 DFQATT, CDR2 SNEGSKA (reference sequence). V lost 3 bases and J lost 2, with 14 bases in between. CDR3 coding DNA: TGCAGTGCTAGCAGGGGAGTGGAGGGCAATCAGCCCCAGCATTTT. This sequence encodes CSASRGVEGNQPQHF.

J is TRBJ2-7 and V is TRBV27; D is perhaps TRBD2 (5 bases). Germline assignment: CDR1 MNHEY and CDR2 SMNVEV (reference sequence). With 6 bases removed from V and 5 bases from J, the gap between germline ends came to 14 bases. CDR3 length: 13 residues. The chain's CDR3 is CASRGPRGNEQYF. As DNA, the CDR3 is TGTGCCAGCAGAGGGCCCCGGGGTAACGAGCAGTACTTC.

This clonotype was found a few times. The genes are TRBV7-9 and TRBJ2-1; D may be TRBD1 or TRBD2 (5 bases each). Germline loops: CDR1 SEHNR, CDR2 FQNEAQ (reference sequence). With 1 base removed from V and 3 bases from J, the gap between germline ends came to 13 bases. This CDR3 region has 16 residues. The CDR3 sequence: CASSLGRGPYYNEQFF. As DNA, the CDR3 is TGTGCCAGCAGCTTAGGACGGGGCCCCTACTACAATGAGCAGTTCTTC.

J is TRBJ2-5 and V is TRBV20-1; 15 bases are a match to TRBD2. The DNA end favors TRBJ2-7, so the J call may be wrong. Germline CDR1 DFQATT, CDR2 SNEGSKA (reference sequence). The CDR3 covers 16 residues. CDR3 DNA sequence: TGCAGTGGTATTACCGGGACTAGCGGGGGGACCTACGAGCAGTACTTC. It yields the protein CSGITGTSGGTYEQYF.